This T cell receptor (beta chain) was recovered during a study of patients and donors after allogeneic stem cell transplantation. Each CDR3 protein gets one entry after TCRdb re-called the RT-PCR reads with MiXCR. The sample includes hundreds of thousands of distinct CDR3 sequences, 16% of them seen just once. Only a few counts were recorded for this clonotype. Per the germline V gene, CDR1 is MNHEY and CDR2 is SMNVEV (reference sequence). V lost 6 bases, J lost 3 bases, and 11 bases lay in between. The CDR3 is made up of 13 amino acids. Sequenced material: blood, either unsorted or a sorted T cell fraction (not recorded which). The chain combines TRBV27 with TRBJ1-2; D is perhaps TRBD1 (5 bases). The TCR sequence derives from a human donor who was either an allogeneic HSCT recipient or a stem cell or donor lymphocyte infusion donor (not recorded which). It is not recorded whose cells these are; they may come from a transplant donor. The DNA for the CDR3 is TGTGCCAGCAGAGTTGGGACTGACTATGGCTACACCTTC. As protein: CASRVGTDYGYTF.